The 8 T cell receptor beta chains below were found in one sample sequenced in a study of immune evolution from preneoplasia to lung adenocarcinoma. Generated by immunoSEQ multiplex PCR, the TCRdb table keeps only in-frame clones and is missing some. In the table there are fewer than 4,500 clones, 70% to 90% of which are singletons. Sequenced: FFPE minimally invasive lung adenocarcinoma tissue. These receptors all stem from a donor at least 70 years old with lung adenocarcinoma.

On this clone: Other DNA sequences in this specimen translate into the identical CDR3. The chain uses TRBV2 and TRBJ1-4; no definite D call. Trimming took off 5 bases at V and 8 bases at J, with 6 bases between the two ends. This CDR3 comprises 11 residues. Looked up from germline, CDR1 is SNHLY and CDR2 is FYNNEI. The CDR3 DNA sequence: TGTGCCAGCAGTCCGAGAGAAAAACTGTTTTTT. It is translated as CASSPREKLFF.

The genes are TRBV2 and TRBJ1-3; no clear D. Germline CDR1 is SNHLY and CDR2 is FYNNEI. The CDR3 runs 14 residues. V lost 10 bases and J 7 bases, leaving 20 bases between the germline ends. This CDR3 is CAIKDRFLGNTIYF. In nucleotides, the CDR3 is TGTGCCATTAAGGACCGATTCCTTGGGAACACCATATATTTT.

The chain recombines TRBV11-2 with TRBJ2-1; possibly TRBD1 for D (6 bases). The germline CDR1 and CDR2 sequences are SGHAT and FQNNGV. This CDR3 is built from 14 residues. V gave up 4 bases and J gave up 6 bases, with 13 bases separating them. In DNA, the CDR3 is TGTGCCAGCAGCTCCCGAGGGGGTCGCAATGAGCAGTTCTTC. This sequence encodes CASSSRGGRNEQFF. The full variable domain, completed using reference TRBV11-2 and TRBJ2-1, is EAGVAQSPRYKIIEKRQSVAFWCNPISGHATLYWYQQILGQGPKLLIQFQNNGVVDDSQLPKDRFSAERLKGVDSTLKIQPAKLEDSAVYLCASSSRGGRNEQFFGPGTRLTVL.

This chain joins TRBV7-9 and TRBJ1-1, with TRBD1 matching 9 bases. Trimming removed 7 bases from V and 8 bases from J; junction bases left unmatched: 8. The CDR3 spans 13 residues. Germline lookup yields CDR1 SEHNR and CDR2 FQNEAQ (reference sequence). For the CDR3, the DNA is TGTGCCAGCATCCGGGACAGGGCTTCAGAAGCTTTCTTT. It specifies CASIRDRASEAFF.

The V and J genes are TRBV15 and TRBJ2-2; TRBD1 might be the D (5 bases). The V gene's germline CDR1 is LNHNV and CDR2 YYDKDF (reference sequence). V was trimmed by 6 bases and J by 7 bases, leaving 6 bases between them. CDR3 length equals 11 residues. The CDR3 coding sequence is TGTGCCACCAGTCAGGGCGGGGAGCTGTTTTTT. Amino acid sequence: CATSQGGELFF.

CDR3 in amino acids: CASSPSPTGELFF. CDR3 DNA sequence: TGTGCCAGCAGTCCATCCCCCACCGGGGAGCTGTTTTTT. The V call is TRBV7-3, the J call TRBJ2-2; no firm D call. V was clipped by 6 bases and J by 4 bases, with 9 bases between them. The length of the CDR3 is 13 residues. CDR1 is SGHTA and CDR2 is FQGTGA in the germline V gene.

This chain joins TRBV28 and TRBJ1-5; 7 bases are a match to TRBD1. This CDR3 region has 12 residues. Germline V lookup: CDR1 MDHEN, CDR2 SYDVKM. V gave up 5 bases and J gave up 9 bases; unmatched junction bases: 4. CDR3 nucleotide sequence: TGTGCCAGCAGTCAACAGGGGTGGCCCCAGCATTTT. Its protein is CASSQQGWPQHF.

J is TRBJ2-6 and V is TRBV18; TRBD1 matches at 7 bases. Germline-derived CDR1 and CDR2 are KGHSH and LQKENI. V lost 4 bases and J lost 0; bases outside the gene matches: 3. The CDR3 sequence is 16 residues long. CDR3 DNA sequence: TGTGCCAGCTCACGCACAGGGGACTCTGGGGCCAACGTCCTGACTTTC. Residues: CASSRTGDSGANVLTF.